Listed below are T cell receptor beta chains from one sample, sequenced in a study of molecular identifiers for immune sequencing clone quantification. Via MiXCR, TCRdb re-called the PCR reads, giving one row per CDR3 protein. The sample has a few hundred thousand distinct CDR3 sequences; roughly a fifth are singletons. Sequencing was done on a sample of naive CD8+ T cells from blood, with Jurkat cell RNA spiked in. The source is a human donor in good health. Some libraries in this study had Jurkat cell RNA spiked in. The CDR3 runs from the conserved cysteine through the conserved F or W. A D gene is named only where the DNA matches it firmly. The size field is filled for only some rows; it gives once, few, many or a size class.

d_gene	abundance	v_gene	j_gene	len	CDR3aa	CDR3nt
-	-	TRBV29-1	TRBJ1-1	14	CSVLGLGARTEAFF	TGCAGCGTTCTGGGACTGGGGGCGCGCACTGAAGCTTTCTTT
TRBD1	few	TRBV29-1	TRBJ2-7	11	CSVDPGGEQYF	TGCAGCGTTGATCCAGGGGGCGAGCAGTACTTC
TRBD1	few	TRBV7-6	TRBJ2-2	20	CASSLNIPHPGQENTGELFF	TGTGCCAGCAGCTTAAATATCCCGCATCCGGGACAGGAGAACACCGGGGAGCTGTTTTTT
-	many	TRBV7-9	TRBJ2-2	12	CATRGQTGELFF	TGTGCCACGAGAGGTCAAACCGGGGAGCTGTTTTTT
TRBD2	-	TRBV5-1	TRBJ2-1	16	CASSLEWNSGSYEQFF	TGCGCCAGCAGCTTGGAGTGGAATAGCGGGAGCTATGAGCAGTTCTTC
-	many	TRBV12-3/TRBV12-4	TRBJ2-2	13	CASTWGGTGELFF	TGTGCCAGCACCTGGGGAGGCACCGGGGAGCTGTTTTTT
-	-	TRBV29-1	TRBJ1-3	13	CSVDTESGNTIYF	TGCAGCGTTGATACCGAGTCTGGAAACACCATATATTTT
-	many	TRBV27	TRBJ1-4	15	CASSPSSNLNEKLFF	TGTGCCAGCAGTCCATCAAGCAACTTGAATGAAAAACTGTTTTTT
-	-	TRBV15	TRBJ2-7	14	CAASKVRGTYEQYF	TGTGCCGCCTCAAAGGTTAGAGGGACCTACGAGCAGTACTTC
-	many	TRBV6-6	TRBJ2-7	16	CASSIYPDTESYEQYF	TGTGCCAGCAGCATTTACCCCGACACCGAGTCCTACGAGCAGTACTTC
TRBD2	few	TRBV14	TRBJ2-1	16	CASSQGTSGGRGEQFF	TGTGCCAGCAGCCAAGGGACTAGCGGGGGGAGGGGTGAGCAGTTCTTC
-	few	TRBV10-1	TRBJ2-7	17	CASTNSFLVLKIDEQYF	TGCGCCAGCACGAACAGTTTCCTAGTCCTTAAGATCGACGAGCAGTACTTC
-	few	TRBV19	TRBJ1-5	13	CASSQSGNQPQHF	TGTGCCAGTAGCCAGAGTGGCAATCAGCCCCAGCATTTT
-	many	TRBV29-1	TRBJ2-7	14	CSVEGWGAGYEQYF	TGCAGCGTTGAAGGTTGGGGGGCTGGTTACGAGCAGTACTTC
-	-	TRBV19	TRBJ1-1	15	CASSIPGVMNTEAFF	TGTGCCAGTAGTATACCAGGGGTCATGAACACTGAAGCTTTCTTT
-	many	TRBV7-9	TRBJ2-5	12	CASTPLEGAQYF	TGTGCCAGCACCCCATTGGAGGGGGCCCAGTACTTC
-	few	TRBV6-2/TRBV6-3	TRBJ1-1	17	CASHTPRRTARRTEAFF	TGTGCCAGCCACACGCCGCGAAGGACCGCCAGACGAACTGAAGCTTTCTTT
-	-	TRBV12-3/TRBV12-4	TRBJ2-2	13	CASSWRLTGELFF	TGTGCCAGCAGTTGGCGGCTCACCGGGGAGCTGTTTTTT
-	many	TRBV19	TRBJ1-5	15	CASSIDLGSNQPQHF	TGTGCCAGTAGTATAGACTTGGGAAGCAATCAGCCCCAGCATTTT
-	many	TRBV7-9	TRBJ2-3	16	CASSPPMGPSPDTQYF	TGTGCCAGCAGCCCTCCGATGGGCCCCAGTCCAGATACGCAGTATTTT
-	-	TRBV6-2/TRBV6-3	TRBJ2-3	18	CASSRRDRELTSTDTQYF	TGTGCCAGCAGCAGGCGTGATAGGGAACTTACTAGCACAGATACGCAGTATTTT
TRBD2	few	TRBV12-3/TRBV12-4	TRBJ2-1	15	CASSLVGGRASEQFF	TGTGCCAGCAGTTTAGTAGGCGGGAGGGCCAGTGAGCAGTTCTTC
-	many	TRBV13	TRBJ2-1	15	CASSWGLGVYNEQFF	TGTGCCAGCAGCTGGGGTCTCGGGGTTTATAATGAGCAGTTCTTC
TRBD1	few	TRBV12-3/TRBV12-4	TRBJ2-5	17	CASSPTGWVEVGETQYF	TGTGCCAGCAGCCCGACAGGGTGGGTAGAGGTCGGAGAGACCCAGTACTTC